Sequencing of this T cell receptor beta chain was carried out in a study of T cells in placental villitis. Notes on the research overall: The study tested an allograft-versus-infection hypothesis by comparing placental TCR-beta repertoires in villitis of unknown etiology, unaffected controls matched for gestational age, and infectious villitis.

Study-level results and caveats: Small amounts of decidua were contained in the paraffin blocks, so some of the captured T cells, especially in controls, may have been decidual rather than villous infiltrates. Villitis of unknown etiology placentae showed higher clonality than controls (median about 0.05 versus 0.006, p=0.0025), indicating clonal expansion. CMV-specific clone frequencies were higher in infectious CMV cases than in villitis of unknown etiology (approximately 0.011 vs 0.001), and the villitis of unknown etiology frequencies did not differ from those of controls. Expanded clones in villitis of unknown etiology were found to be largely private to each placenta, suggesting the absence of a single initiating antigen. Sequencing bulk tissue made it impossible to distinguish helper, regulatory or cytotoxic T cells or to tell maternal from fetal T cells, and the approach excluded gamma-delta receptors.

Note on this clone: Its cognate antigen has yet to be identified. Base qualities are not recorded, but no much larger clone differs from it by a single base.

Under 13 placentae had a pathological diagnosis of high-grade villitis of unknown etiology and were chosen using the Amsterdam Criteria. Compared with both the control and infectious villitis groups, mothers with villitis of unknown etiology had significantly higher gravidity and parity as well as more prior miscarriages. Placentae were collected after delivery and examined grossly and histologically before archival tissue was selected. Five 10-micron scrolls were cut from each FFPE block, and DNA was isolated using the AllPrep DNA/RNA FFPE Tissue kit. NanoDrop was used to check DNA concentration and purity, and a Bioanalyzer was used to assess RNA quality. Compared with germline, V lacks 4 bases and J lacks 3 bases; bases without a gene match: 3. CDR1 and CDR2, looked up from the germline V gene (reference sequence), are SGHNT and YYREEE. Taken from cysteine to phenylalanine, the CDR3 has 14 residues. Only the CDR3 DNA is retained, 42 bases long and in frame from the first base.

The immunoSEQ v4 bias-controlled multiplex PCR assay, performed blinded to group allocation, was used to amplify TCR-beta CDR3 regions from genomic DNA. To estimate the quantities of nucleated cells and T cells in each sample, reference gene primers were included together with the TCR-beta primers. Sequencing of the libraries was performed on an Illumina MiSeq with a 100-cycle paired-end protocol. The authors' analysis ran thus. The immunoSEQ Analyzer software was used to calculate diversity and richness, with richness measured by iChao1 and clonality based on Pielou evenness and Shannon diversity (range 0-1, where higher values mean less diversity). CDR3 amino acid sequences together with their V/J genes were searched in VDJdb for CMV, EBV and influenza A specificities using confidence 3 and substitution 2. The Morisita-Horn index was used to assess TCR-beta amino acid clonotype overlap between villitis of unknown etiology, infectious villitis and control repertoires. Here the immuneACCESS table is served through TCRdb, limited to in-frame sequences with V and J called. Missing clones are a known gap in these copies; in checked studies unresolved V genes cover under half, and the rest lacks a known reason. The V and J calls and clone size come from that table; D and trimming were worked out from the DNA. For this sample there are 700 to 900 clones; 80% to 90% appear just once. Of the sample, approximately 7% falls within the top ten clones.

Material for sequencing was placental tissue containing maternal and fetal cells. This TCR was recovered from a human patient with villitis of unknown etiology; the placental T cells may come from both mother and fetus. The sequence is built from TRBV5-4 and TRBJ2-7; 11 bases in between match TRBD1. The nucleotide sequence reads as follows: TGTGCCAGCAGCCCCGGGACAGGGGGCTACGAGCAGTACTTC. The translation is CASSPGTGGYEQYF.